This entry concerns a single T cell receptor beta chain. The sample belongs to a study of radiation and T cells in renal cell carcinoma. The assay was immunoSEQ multiplex PCR, and TCRdb's table has in-frame clones only and misses some. This sample has more than 100,000 clones, with 70% to 90% found just once. Trimming removed 1 base at V and 5 bases at J, with 9 bases between. This CDR3 has 13 residues. Germline values: CDR1 KGHSH, CDR2 LQKENI. This sample's time point: blood 2 weeks post-SBRT. Treatment denoted: 15 Gy SBRT to primary tumor, nephrectomy 4 weeks later. Radiation-treated patients gave blood at baseline, week 2 and week 4.

The sample here was blood, taken from a patient whose treatment included radiotherapy and nephrectomy. The source of this sequence is a woman in her 70s with renal cell carcinoma. J is TRBJ2-7 and V is TRBV18, with a possible D match to TRBD1 (5 bases). This CDR3 is CASSPLQGHEQYF. The DNA for the CDR3 is TGTGCCAGCTCACCACTCCAGGGCCACGAGCAGTACTTC.